This T cell receptor beta chain was sequenced during a study of neurological immune-mediated disorders. Study context: Of 35 or so multiple sclerosis patients, some 31 were relapsing-remitting and 3 secondary progressive.

Study-wide points: None of the CDR3 amino acid sequences in expanded clones turned up in more than one subject, which points to private repertoires in all groups.

From 2 million PBMCs stored at -80 C, the unsorted libraries were generated. One entry per CDR3 protein results from TCRdb running MiXCR on the 5' RACE reads. In the table there are about 33,000 distinct CDR3 sequences, less than 1.6% of which are singletons. This clonotype was seen at least ten times. Its target is unknown. Unmatched junction bases numbered 8, after V lost 5 bases and J lost 3 bases. CDR1 SGHRS and CDR2 YFSETQ come from the germline V gene. The CDR3 length is 15 residues. Sequencing was done on a sample of PBMCs. J is TRBJ2-7 and V is TRBV5-1; 10 nucleotides line up with TRBD2. The sequence derives from a woman aged 25 to 39 with multiple sclerosis. The CDR3 region has the DNA TGCGCCAGCAGTTTGAGTAGCGGGGGGATCTACGAGCAGTACTTC. Its protein product is CASSLSSGGIYEQYF.